This T cell receptor (beta chain) comes out of a study of Graves' ophthalmopathy and Graves' hyperthyroidism. The authors amplified TCR beta CDR3 regions, and they did so from RNA transcripts for repertoire sequencing. First-round RT-PCR relied on HTBI primers, and a second-round multiplex PCR came next. A single record per CDR3 protein comes from TCRdb applying MiXCR to the multiplex PCR reads. The sample consists of approximately 380,000 distinct CDR3 sequences, roughly 21% of them appearing once. In the case of this clonotype: One end of the junction is discordant with germline, which a read error may explain.

Germline V gives CDR1 MNHNS, CDR2 SASEGT. The CDR3 runs to 12 residues. The chain is built from TRBV6-1 and TRBJ2-7; D perhaps matches TRBD2 (5 bases). The sequence was obtained from a woman aged 18-30 years with stable Graves' hyperthyroidism. Material for sequencing was peripheral blood. The CDR3 coding sequence is TGTGCCATCAGTGACTACGGGGACGAGCAGTACTTC. Residues: CAISDYGDEQYF.